The 31 T cell receptor beta chains below come from one sample, sequenced in a study of cytomegalovirus exposure and HLA in healthy donors. PCR was performed using 60 Vbeta and 13 Jbeta primers. Some clones are missing from TCRdb's copy, which holds only in-frame ones; the method was immunoSEQ multiplex PCR. The profile shows around 86,000 clones, around 8% of them singletons. Sequencing input: PBMCs. The receptors originated from a man in his forties or fifties in good health and CMV-seronegative.

In this sample, this clone turned up a few times. The chain couples TRBV2 to TRBJ1-4, with D possibly being TRBD1 (6 bases). The CDR3 contains 14 residues. Deletions cut 6 bases from V and 8 bases from J, with 16 bases between. Germline V gene lookup returns CDR1 SNHLY and CDR2 FYNNEI. CDR3 residues: CASRRGGRPEKLFF. In nucleotides, the CDR3 is TGTGCCAGCAGGAGGGGGGGCCGCCCCGAAAAACTGTTTTTT.

The sample holds a few counts of this clone. Additional DNA sequences in this sample encode the identical CDR3. J is TRBJ2-7 and V is TRBV7-9, with 9 bases fitting TRBD1. This CDR3 has 15 residues. Trimming took 5 bases from V and 3 from J; bases not matched to a gene: 8. Germline values: CDR1 SEHNR, CDR2 FQNEAQ (reference sequence). In nucleotides, the CDR3 is TGTGCCAGCAGCCCAACCGGGACAGGGTTCTACGAGCAGTACTTC. This sequence encodes CASSPTGTGFYEQYF.

V gene TRBV15 combines with J gene TRBJ1-5; tentatively, D is TRBD1 (5 bases). The V end lost 6 bases, the J end lost 4 bases, and 13 bases lay between the germline ends. The CDR3 is made up of 14 amino acids. CDR1 is LNHNV and CDR2 is YYDKDF in the germline V gene (reference sequence). The CDR3 loop reads CATRNTGGNQPQHF. The CDR3 region has the DNA TGTGCCACCAGGAACACAGGAGGGAATCAGCCCCAGCATTTT. The full variable domain, rest sourced from reference TRBV15 and TRBJ1-5, is DAMVIQNPRYQVTQFGKPVTLSCSQTLNHNVMYWYQQKSSQAPKLLFHYYDKDFNNEADTPDNFQSRRPNTSFCFLDIRSPGLGDTAMYLCATRNTGGNQPQHFGDGTRLSIL.

V is TRBV28 and J is TRBJ2-1; TRBD1 matches 8 bases. In germline, CDR1 is MDHEN, CDR2 SYDVKM. The CDR3 is 16 residues long. The V segment lost 4 bases and the J segment 3 bases; nucleotides outside the gene matches: 8. CDR3 bases: TGTGCCAGCAGTTCCCCCGGGACAGGATTCTACAATGAGCAGTTCTTC. This codes for CASSSPGTGFYNEQFF.

The table lists this clone with a few counts. The chain employs TRBV28 and TRBJ1-4; 7 nucleotides agree with TRBD1. The ends lost 5 bases at V and 8 bases at J; junction bases unmatched: 8. Germline-derived CDR1 and CDR2 are MDHEN and SYDVKM. The length of the CDR3 is 14 residues. The CDR3 sequence is CASSLTGAGEKLFF. The DNA of the CDR3 is TGTGCCAGCAGTCTAACAGGGGCGGGAGAAAAACTGTTTTTT. The whole variable domain, remainder taken from reference TRBV28 and TRBJ1-4, is DVKVTQSSRYLVKRTGEKVFLECVQDMDHENMFWYRQDPGLGLRLIYFSYDVKMKEKGDIPEGYSVSREKKERFSLILESASTNQTSMYLCASSLTGAGEKLFFGSGTQLSVL.

The chain couples TRBV21-1 to TRBJ1-4. TRBV21-1 is a pseudogene. The CDR3 loop spans 15 amino acids. The CDR3 nucleotides are TGTGCCAGCAGCACCCTGACTCCCGGGGATGAAAAACTGTTTTTT. It is translated as CASSTLTPGDEKLFF.

The V call is TRBV5-4, the J call TRBJ2-1; tentative D call: TRBD2 (6 bases). This CDR3 has 15 residues. CDR1 is SGHNT, CDR2 YYREEE, per germline (reference sequence). V gave up 4 bases and J gave up 2 bases, with 13 bases separating them. CDR3 residues: CASSQEGRAYNEQFF. CDR3 in DNA: TGTGCCAGCAGCCAGGAGGGCAGGGCCTACAATGAGCAGTTCTTC.

The chain is built from TRBV28 and TRBJ2-5; 9 positions match TRBD1. Losses at the gene ends were 5 bases for V and 1 base for J; bases not matched to a gene: 5. There are 15 residues in the CDR3. CDR1 MDHEN and CDR2 SYDVKM come from the germline V gene. The CDR3, as DNA: TGTGCCAGCAGTCCACAGGGGGCCCTCCAAGAGACCCAGTACTTC. This sequence encodes CASSPQGALQETQYF.

This rearrangement joins TRBV7-2 to TRBJ2-1; D unclear. Germline CDR1 is SGHTA and CDR2 is FQGNSA. Between the trimmed V and J ends, which lost 1 base and 4 bases, there was a span of 11 bases. The CDR3 loop spans 15 amino acids. CDR3 DNA sequence: TGTGCCAGCAGCTTAGATCCATCCCGGTACAATGAGCAGTTCTTC. Encoded protein: CASSLDPSRYNEQFF.

The V call is TRBV14, the J call TRBJ2-2; no clear D. The CDR3 loop spans 17 amino acids. The V end lost 0 bases, the J end lost 2 bases, and 13 bases lay between the germline ends. The germline V gene has CDR1 SGHDN and CDR2 FVKESK. The CDR3 protein is CASSQEYATINTGELFF. The CDR3 DNA follows: TGTGCCAGCAGCCAAGAATATGCCACAATAAACACCGGGGAGCTGTTTTTT.

In this sample, this clone turned up many times. J is TRBJ2-1 and V is TRBV7-9, with 7 nucleotides matching TRBD1. The CDR3 loop spans 15 amino acids. The germline gives CDR1 SEHNR, CDR2 FQNEAQ (reference sequence). V dropped 2 bases and J dropped 4; count of bases not matched to a gene: 5. CDR3 in DNA: TGTGCCAGCAGCTTAACAGGGGTGATATACAATGAGCAGTTCTTC. It codes for CASSLTGVIYNEQFF.

This clone showed up many times. The chain links TRBV29-1 to TRBJ2-3; 9 bases fit TRBD2. The V and J ends lost 7 bases and 3 bases, in that order; junction bases with no gene match: 5. The CDR3 extends over 13 amino acids. Germline V gene lookup returns CDR1 SQVTM and CDR2 ANQGSEA. This CDR3 reads CSANSGGTDTQYF. The DNA of the CDR3 is TGCAGCGCAAATAGCGGGGGAACAGATACGCAGTATTTT.

This chain connects TRBV7-2 to TRBJ2-1, with a possible D match to TRBD1 (6 bases). The germline V and J ends were trimmed by 2 bases and 7 bases, with 9 bases remaining between them. The CDR3 sequence is 13 residues long. CDR1 and CDR2 (germline): SGHTA, FQGNSA. The CDR3 nucleotides read TGTGCCAGCAGCTTAATACAGGGTAATGAGCAGTTCTTC. It translates to CASSLIQGNEQFF.

The chain joins TRBV11-1 to TRBJ2-3; D gene uncertain. Germline-derived CDR1 and CDR2 are SGHAT and FQDESV (reference sequence). The CDR3 contains 13 residues. V was pared by 7 bases and J by 3 bases, with 11 bases between. This CDR3 reads CASTGARTDTQYF. The CDR3, as DNA: TGTGCCAGCACTGGAGCGAGAACAGATACGCAGTATTTT. The variable domain in full, completed from reference TRBV11-1 and TRBJ2-3, reads EAEVAQSPRYKITEKSQAVAFWCDPISGHATLYWYRQILGQGPELLVQFQDESVVDDSQLPKDRFSAERLKGVDSTLKIQPAELGDSAMYLCASTGARTDTQYFGPGTRLTVL.

This clone was counted between two and nine times. CDR3 coding DNA: TGTGCCAGCAAAGAGACAGGGAGCAATCAGCCCCAGCATTTT. It yields the protein CASKETGSNQPQHF. This chain uses TRBV28 with TRBJ1-5; 7 nucleotides agree with TRBD1. Germline assignment: CDR1 MDHEN and CDR2 SYDVKM. The CDR3 has 14 residues. Germline trimming cut 7 bases from V and 1 base from J; bases unmatched to any gene: 4.

This clone has just a few counts. V is TRBV6-1 and J is TRBJ1-5, with D hard to call. Trimming removed 7 bases at V and 2 bases at J, with 6 bases between. Germline CDR1 MNHNS, CDR2 SASEGT. The CDR3 totals 12 residues. CDR3 in DNA: TGTGCCAGCACCACAGGCAATCAGCCCCAGCATTTT. Protein product: CASTTGNQPQHF.

The chain recombines TRBV10-1 with TRBJ2-6; D not certain. CDR3 length equals 17 residues. V was cut by 9 bases and J by 0 bases, with 18 bases left in between. CDR1 and CDR2 (germline): WNHNN, SYGVQD (reference sequence). The CDR3, as DNA: TGCGCCAGTAGACTGAGAAGAACATACTCTGGGGCCAACGTCCTGACTTTC. Residues: CASRLRRTYSGANVLTF.

This chain uses TRBV5-1 with TRBJ2-5; 10 nucleotides agree with TRBD1. Germline loops: CDR1 SGHRS, CDR2 YFSETQ. The CDR3 runs 16 residues. Trimming cost V 4 bases and J 5 bases; bases outside gene matches: 11. The CDR3 nucleotides read TGCGCCAGCAGCATCTTACCGGGACAGGGGTGGGAGACCCAGTACTTC. Translating it yields CASSILPGQGWETQYF.

V gene TRBV5-8 combines with J gene TRBJ2-7, with a possible D match to TRBD1 (6 bases). Trimming cost V 1 base and J 4 bases, with 12 bases left between them. Germline values: CDR1 SGHTS, CDR2 YDEGEE. This CDR3 is 14 amino acids long. The chain's CDR3 is CASSLTGPSYEQYF. Here the CDR3 DNA reads TGTGCCAGCAGCTTGACAGGGCCAAGTTACGAGCAGTACTTC.

There are a few counts of this clone. The chain has TRBV6-1 and TRBJ2-3; perhaps TRBD2 as D (7 bases). Trimming pared 7 bases from V and 5 bases from J, leaving 19 bases between. The length of the CDR3 is 15 residues. The germline V gene has CDR1 MNHNS and CDR2 SASEGT. The CDR3 protein is CASIPGGGGGDTQYF. CDR3 sequence (DNA): TGTGCCAGCATACCTGGGGGGGGCGGGGGAGATACGCAGTATTTT.

This clone was picked up a small number of times. The chain couples TRBV4-3 to TRBJ2-7, with 9 bases fitting TRBD1. CDR1 LGHNA and CDR2 YSLEER come from the germline V gene. Trimming at V came to 4 bases and at J to 3 bases, leaving 1 base not matched to a gene. The CDR3 spans 13 residues. The CDR3 DNA is TGCGCCAGCAGCCGGGGACAGGGCTACGAGCAGTACTTC. The encoded protein is CASSRGQGYEQYF.

This chain uses TRBV11-2 with TRBJ2-7; D is ambiguous. V shed 1 base and J shed 0 bases, with 7 bases lying between them. CDR3 size: 14 residues. Germline values: CDR1 SGHAT, CDR2 FQNNGV. The CDR3 reads CASSLVWSSYEQYF. CDR3 nucleotide sequence: TGTGCCAGCAGCTTAGTTTGGAGCTCCTACGAGCAGTACTTC.

The chain links TRBV5-5 to TRBJ2-3; 8 bases line up with TRBD1. The CDR3 runs 15 residues. The V gene's germline CDR1 is SGHKS and CDR2 YYEKEE (reference sequence). V lost 2 bases and J lost 4; bases outside the gene matches: 6. CDR3 bases: TGTGCCAGCAGCTTACCGGACAGGGTCCCAGATACGCAGTATTTT. Protein: CASSLPDRVPDTQYF.

The V and J genes are TRBV11-2 and TRBJ2-7; weak D call: TRBD2 (5 bases). Germline CDR1 SGHAT, CDR2 FQNNGV. Trimming left V 5 bases short and J 3 bases short, with 26 bases between. The CDR3 extends over 18 amino acids. CDR3 region: CASSPVSRSRGLDYEQYF. The CDR3 DNA sequence: TGTGCCAGCAGCCCGGTTAGCAGGTCCCGAGGGCTAGACTACGAGCAGTACTTC.

The chain recombines TRBV11-3 with TRBJ2-2; weak D call: TRBD2 (6 bases). Germline values: CDR1 SGHNT, CDR2 YENEEA. The V gene lost 5 bases and the J gene lost 4 bases, with 20 bases spanning the gap. The CDR3 loop spans 17 amino acids. This CDR3 reads CASSPGFRTTGTGELFF. CDR3 DNA: TGTGCCAGCAGCCCAGGGTTCAGGACTACGGGCACCGGGGAGCTGTTTTTT.

This sequence joins TRBV5-1 and TRBJ2-2, with D possibly matching TRBD1 (6 bases). Germline V CDR1 and CDR2: SGHRS, YFSETQ. This CDR3 is built from 16 residues. The V end was cut by 3 bases, the J end by 7 bases, with 19 bases between. The CDR3 DNA reads as TGCGCCAGCAGCTCGCTGCCGGGATCAGGGGACGGGGAGCTGTTTTTT. Protein product: CASSSLPGSGDGELFF.

This clone was picked up a small number of times. V and J are TRBV28 and TRBJ1-5, with 8 nucleotides matching TRBD1. CDR3 length: 14 residues. The ends lost 3 bases at V and 6 bases at J; junction bases unmatched: 4. Germline V gene sequence: CDR1 MDHEN, CDR2 SYDVKM. CDR3 region: CASSFRGLSQPQHF. For the CDR3, the DNA is TGTGCCAGCAGTTTCAGGGGGCTGAGTCAGCCCCAGCATTTT.

Only one count was recorded for this clone. The chain couples TRBV10-3 to TRBJ1-2, with 8 bases aligning to TRBD1. The V gene end was trimmed by 4 bases and the J gene end by 6 bases; junction bases not matched to a gene: 7. CDR3 size: 14 residues. The germline V gene has CDR1 ENHRY and CDR2 SYGVKD. CDR3 DNA: TGTGCCATCAGTGGGAAGACAGGGGACCATGGCTACACCTTC. Translation: CAISGKTGDHGYTF.

The chain joins TRBV29-1 to TRBJ2-1; possibly TRBD2 for D (5 bases). The CDR3 sequence is 13 residues long. Trimming shortened V by 4 bases and J by 4 bases, and 11 bases separated the two germline ends. Germline CDR1 and CDR2: SQVTM and ANQGSEA. The chain's CDR3 is CSVASGAYNEQFF. The CDR3 DNA reads as TGCAGCGTTGCAAGCGGAGCTTACAATGAGCAGTTCTTC.

The chain uses TRBV7-8 and TRBJ1-1, with D unclear. CDR3 length: 16 residues. The germline V gene encodes CDR1 SGHVS and CDR2 FQNEAQ. Between the trimmed V and J ends, which lost 2 bases and 0 bases, there was a span of 13 bases. The CDR3 region is CASSLKIIAMNTEAFF. CDR3 sequence (DNA): TGTGCCAGCAGCTTAAAAATCATCGCGATGAACACTGAAGCTTTCTTT.

This clone was seen only a few times. The rearrangement uses TRBV28 and TRBJ1-2, with no clear D. The CDR3 is made up of 14 amino acids. Trimming pared 3 bases from V and 8 bases from J, leaving 16 bases between. Looked up from germline, CDR1 is MDHEN and CDR2 is SYDVKM. The DNA for the CDR3 is TGTGCCAGCAGTTTGTTAACAGCTGCTATGGGCTACACCTTC. It codes for CASSLLTAAMGYTF.